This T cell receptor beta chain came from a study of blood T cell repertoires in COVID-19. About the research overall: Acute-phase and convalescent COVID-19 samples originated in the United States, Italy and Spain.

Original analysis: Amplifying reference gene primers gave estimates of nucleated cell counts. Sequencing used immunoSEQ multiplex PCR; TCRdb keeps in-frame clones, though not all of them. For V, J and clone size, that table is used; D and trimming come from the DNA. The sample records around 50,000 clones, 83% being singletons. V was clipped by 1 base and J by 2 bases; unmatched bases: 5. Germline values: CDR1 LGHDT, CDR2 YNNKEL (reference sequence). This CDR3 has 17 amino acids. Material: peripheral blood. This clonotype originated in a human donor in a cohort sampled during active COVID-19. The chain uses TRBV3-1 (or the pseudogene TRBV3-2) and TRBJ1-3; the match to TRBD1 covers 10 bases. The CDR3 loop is CASSQGDRGRAGNTIYF. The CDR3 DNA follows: TGTGCCAGCAGCCAAGGGGACAGGGGTAGGGCTGGAAACACCATATATTTT.